The entry that follows covers one TCR beta chain sequence. The data were taken from a study of blood T cell repertoires in COVID-19. J lost 2 bases, V lost 3 bases, and 2 bases had no gene match. Per the germline V gene, CDR1 is SNHLY and CDR2 is FYNNEI. This CDR3 spans 14 amino acids. The data were produced by immunoSEQ multiplex PCR, yet TCRdb's version contains in-frame clones alone and is incomplete. In the table there are 110,000 to 150,000 clones, roughly 90% of which are singletons. The chain couples TRBV2 to TRBJ2-3, with 7 bases fitting TRBD2. The sequence was collected from a man aged 60-69 years with active or convalescent COVID-19. The sample consisted of peripheral blood. This chain's CDR3 is CASSEGLLTDTQYF. CDR3 coding DNA: TGTGCCAGCAGTGAGGGACTACTCACAGATACGCAGTATTTT.